Following are 4 T cell receptor beta chains from one sample sequenced in a study of glioma-infiltrating T cells. Using RNA template, CDR3s of TCR alpha and beta were amplified with iRepertoire arm-PCR. TCRdb analysed the multiplex PCR reads with MiXCR anew, one entry per CDR3 protein. The table includes some 190,000 distinct CDR3 sequences, over 25% detected once. Source material: glioma tissue, nonneoplastic brain tissue, or PBMCs (not recorded which). All receptors derive from a human donor with low-grade glioma or glioblastoma, undergoing nonglioma brain surgery, or in good health (not recorded which).

A remark on this clonotype: It is likely a read error, because the conserved phenylalanine at the end of the CDR3 is missing. V gene TRBV5-6 combines with J gene TRBJ2-1, with D hard to call. Germline values: CDR1 SGHDT, CDR2 YYEEEE. The CDR3 consists of 11 residues. Trimming stripped 1 base from V and 10 bases from J, with 6 bases between. CDR3 residues: CASSLYSEQFL. The CDR3 nucleotides read TGTGCCAGCAGCTTGTACTCAGAGCAGTTCCTC.

The gene calls are TRBV6-6 and TRBJ2-7, with D possibly being TRBD2 (6 bases). The CDR3 totals 15 residues. V lost 0 bases and J lost 3, with 12 bases in between. Germline CDR1 MNHNY, CDR2 SVGAGI (reference sequence). The CDR3 spells CASSYSASEIYEQYF. The CDR3, as DNA: TGTGCCAGCAGTTACTCAGCTAGCGAGATCTACGAGCAGTACTTC.

This clonotype was recorded many times. The chain uses TRBV5-1 and TRBJ2-3, with D hard to call. Germline assignment: CDR1 SGHRS and CDR2 YFSETQ. The length of the CDR3 is 13 residues. V gave up 1 base and J gave up 6 bases, with 9 bases separating them. As DNA, the CDR3 is TGCGCCAGCAGCTTGATTGATCGGGATACGCAGTATTTT. Protein product: CASSLIDRDTQYF.

The rearrangement uses TRBV19 and TRBJ2-7, with 8 bases aligning to TRBD2. With 7 bases clipped from V and 1 base from J, the junction kept 6 bases outside the gene matches. Germline V gene sequence: CDR1 LNHDA, CDR2 SQIVND (reference sequence). This CDR3 contains 14 residues. The chain's CDR3 is CASTGTRRSYEQYF. The CDR3 bases are TGTGCCAGTACCGGGACTAGGCGGTCCTACGAGCAGTACTTC.